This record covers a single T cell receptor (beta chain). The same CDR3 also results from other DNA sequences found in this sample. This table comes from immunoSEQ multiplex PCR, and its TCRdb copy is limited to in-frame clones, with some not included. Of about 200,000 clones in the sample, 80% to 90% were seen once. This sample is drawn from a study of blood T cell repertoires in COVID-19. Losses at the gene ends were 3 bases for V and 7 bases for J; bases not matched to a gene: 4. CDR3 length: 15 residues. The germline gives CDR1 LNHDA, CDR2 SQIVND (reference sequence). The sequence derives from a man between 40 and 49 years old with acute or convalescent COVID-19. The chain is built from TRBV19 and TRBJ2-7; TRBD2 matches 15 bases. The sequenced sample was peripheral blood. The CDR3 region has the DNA TGTGCCAGTAGTATCGGGACTAGCGGGAGGTATGAGCAGTACTTC. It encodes CASSIGTSGRYEQYF.